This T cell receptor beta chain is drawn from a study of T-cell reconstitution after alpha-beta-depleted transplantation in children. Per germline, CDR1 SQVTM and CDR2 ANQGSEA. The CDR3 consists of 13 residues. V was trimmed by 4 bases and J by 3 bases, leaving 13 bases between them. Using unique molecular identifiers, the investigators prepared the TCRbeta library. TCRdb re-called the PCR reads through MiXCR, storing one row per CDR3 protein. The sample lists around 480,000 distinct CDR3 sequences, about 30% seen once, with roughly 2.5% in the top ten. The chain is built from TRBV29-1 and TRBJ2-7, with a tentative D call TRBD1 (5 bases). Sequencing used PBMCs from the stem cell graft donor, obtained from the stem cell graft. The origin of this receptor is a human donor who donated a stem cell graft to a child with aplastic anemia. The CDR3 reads CSVVYETVYEQYF. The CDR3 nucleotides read TGCAGCGTTGTTTATGAGACAGTCTACGAGCAGTACTTC.